These T cell receptor beta chains were read from a single sample in a study of blood T cell repertoires in COVID-19. Assay used: immunoSEQ multiplex PCR; TCRdb lists only in-frame clones, some missing. The table has 200,000 to 300,000 clones, about 90% seen once. The sequenced sample consisted of peripheral blood. The receptors were gathered from a woman in her thirties or forties with acute or convalescent COVID-19. The CDR3 runs from the conserved cysteine through the conserved F or W. The D gene is left open where the match is weak. Where a row states a size, it is once, few, many or the class of an expanded clone; other rows omit it.

CDR3: CAITGQGAEAFF
DNA: TGTGCCATCACCGGACAGGGCGCTGAAGCTTTCTTT
size: .
J: TRBJ1-1
V: TRBV10-3
D: TRBD1

CDR3: CASSVVAGVGHEQFF
DNA: TGTGCCAGCAGCGTAGTAGCGGGGGTTGGCCATGAGCAGTTCTTC
size: .
J: TRBJ2-1
V: TRBV9
D: TRBD2

CDR3: CASTEEVLPNTEAFF
DNA: TGTGCCAGCACCGAAGAAGTACTTCCGAACACTGAAGCTTTCTTT
size: .
J: TRBJ1-1
V: TRBV6-6
D: .

CDR3: CASSWTGAKYSNQPQHF
DNA: TGTGCCAGTAGTTGGACAGGGGCTAAGTATAGCAATCAGCCCCAGCATTTT
size: few
J: TRBJ1-5
V: TRBV19
D: TRBD1

CDR3: CASSPGSWYEQFF
DNA: TGCGCCAGCAGTCCGGGGTCGTGGTATGAGCAGTTCTTC
size: .
J: TRBJ2-1
V: TRBV5-1
D: .

CDR3: CASQSRRDSREGYTF
DNA: TGTGCCAGCCAATCCCGCCGGGACTCAAGGGAAGGCTACACCTTC
size: .
J: TRBJ1-2
V: TRBV25-1
D: .

CDR3: CASSLRGGSYNEQFF
DNA: TGTGCCAGCAGCTTGAGGGGGGGCTCTTACAATGAGCAGTTCTTC
size: .
J: TRBJ2-1
V: TRBV5-4
D: .

CDR3: CASSQVSGGNYGYTF
DNA: TGTGCCAGCAGCCAGGTCTCGGGAGGGAACTATGGCTACACCTTC
size: .
J: TRBJ1-2
V: TRBV3-1/TRBV3-2
D: .

CDR3: CASSEGTSGALILGDTQYF
DNA: TGTGCCAGCAGTGAAGGGACTAGCGGGGCTCTCATACTGGGAGATACGCAGTATTTT
size: .
J: TRBJ2-3
V: TRBV2
D: TRBD2

CDR3: CASRPGYNSPLHF
DNA: TGTGCCAGCAGGCCAGGCTATAATTCACCCCTCCACTTT
size: .
J: TRBJ1-6
V: TRBV5-8
D: .

CDR3: CASSVEPSSGVSTDTQYF
DNA: TGTGCCAGCAGCGTAGAACCCTCTAGCGGTGTCAGCACAGATACGCAGTATTTT
size: .
J: TRBJ2-3
V: TRBV9
D: TRBD2

CDR3: CASSQAGGRGQETQYF
DNA: TGCGCCAGCAGCCAAGCCGGGGGGCGGGGCCAAGAGACCCAGTACTTC
size: .
J: TRBJ2-5
V: TRBV4-1
D: .

CDR3: CASRTGQGMNSPLHF
DNA: TGTGCCAGCAGAACAGGGCAGGGGATGAATTCACCCCTCCACTTT
size: .
J: TRBJ1-6
V: TRBV9
D: .

CDR3: CASSPLSGGAEEGQFF
DNA: TGTGCCAGCAGCCCTCTTAGCGGGGGGGCAGAGGAGGGGCAGTTCTTC
size: once
J: TRBJ2-1
V: TRBV28
D: TRBD2

CDR3: CASRILAGETQYF
DNA: TGTGCCAGCAGAATCCTAGCGGGGGAGACCCAGTACTTC
size: .
J: TRBJ2-5
V: TRBV5-6
D: TRBD2

CDR3: CASSPGTGARSYGYTF
DNA: TGTGCCAGCTCACCAGGGACAGGGGCGAGGAGCTATGGCTACACCTTC
size: .
J: TRBJ1-2
V: TRBV18
D: TRBD1

CDR3: CATAGVGNEQFF
DNA: TGTGCCACCGCGGGGGTTGGGAATGAGCAGTTCTTC
size: .
J: TRBJ2-1
V: TRBV24-1
D: TRBD2

CDR3: CASSQGGRGVGELFF
DNA: TGCGCCAGCAGCCAGGGCGGGAGAGGGGTCGGGGAGCTGTTTTTT
size: .
J: TRBJ2-2
V: TRBV4-1
D: TRBD2

CDR3: CASSPTLVGARSYTF
DNA: TGTGCCAGCAGCCCCACCTTAGTGGGGGCGCGGAGCTACACCTTC
size: .
J: TRBJ1-2
V: TRBV27
D: .

CDR3: CASSPRDRGDPNYGYTF
DNA: TGTGCCAGCAGCCCGAGGGACAGGGGCGACCCTAACTATGGCTACACCTTC
size: .
J: TRBJ1-2
V: TRBV7-9
D: TRBD1

CDR3: CASSMEGAGKNIQYF
DNA: TGTGCCAGTAGTATGGAAGGGGCCGGCAAAAACATTCAGTACTTC
size: .
J: TRBJ2-4
V: TRBV19
D: .

CDR3: CASSEVRDREEAFF
DNA: TGCGCCAGCAGTGAGGTCCGGGACAGGGAGGAAGCTTTCTTT
size: .
J: TRBJ1-1
V: TRBV10-1
D: TRBD1

CDR3: CASLSGLSEAFF
DNA: TGCGCCAGCCTATCAGGGCTTTCTGAAGCTTTCTTT
size: .
J: TRBJ1-1
V: TRBV10-2
D: .

CDR3: CASSYFSTGRNYGYTF
DNA: TGTGCCAGCAGCTACTTCTCGACAGGGAGGAACTATGGCTACACCTTC
size: .
J: TRBJ1-2
V: TRBV5-6
D: TRBD1

CDR3: CASSPQGRMNTEAFF
DNA: TGTGCCAGCAGCCCCCAGGGAAGAATGAACACTGAAGCTTTCTTT
size: .
J: TRBJ1-1
V: TRBV11-2
D: .

CDR3: CASSRTGGNTIYF
DNA: TGTGCCAGCAGTCGGACAGGCGGAAACACCATATATTTT
size: once
J: TRBJ1-3
V: TRBV12-3/TRBV12-4
D: TRBD1

CDR3: CATSTGDSNQPQHF
DNA: TGTGCCACCAGTACAGGGGATAGCAATCAGCCCCAGCATTTT
size: few
J: TRBJ1-5
V: TRBV24-1
D: TRBD1

CDR3: CASSQAGGRNTEAFF
DNA: TGCGCCAGCAGCCAAGCTGGGGGCAGGAACACTGAAGCTTTCTTT
size: .
J: TRBJ1-1
V: TRBV4-1
D: .

CDR3: CASSLSVSSGNTIYF
DNA: TGTGCCAGCAGCTTGTCAGTCAGCTCTGGAAACACCATATATTTT
size: .
J: TRBJ1-3
V: TRBV5-5
D: .

CDR3: CASSLYSGNTGELFF
DNA: TGCGCCAGCAGCCTTTATAGCGGAAACACCGGGGAGCTGTTTTTT
size: .
J: TRBJ2-2
V: TRBV5-1
D: .

CDR3: CASSSPGNHYF
DNA: TGCGCCAGCAGCTCGCCCGGTAACCATTACTTT
size: .
J: TRBJ1-1
V: TRBV5-1
D: .

CDR3: CASSVPGSGGELFF
DNA: TGTGCCAGCAGTGTTCCAGGGTCGGGCGGGGAGCTGTTTTTT
size: .
J: TRBJ2-2
V: TRBV2
D: .

CDR3: CASSESHRGKLFF
DNA: TGCGCCAGCAGTGAGTCGCACAGGGGAAAACTGTTTTTT
size: .
J: TRBJ1-4
V: TRBV10-1
D: TRBD1

CDR3: CASSSTGGKQPQHF
DNA: TGCGCCAGCAGCTCGACAGGGGGCAAACAGCCCCAGCATTTT
size: .
J: TRBJ1-5
V: TRBV5-1
D: TRBD1

CDR3: CASSSTPGGASYNEQFF
DNA: TGTGCCAGCAGCTCTACCCCCGGGGGGGCCTCATACAATGAGCAGTTCTTC
size: .
J: TRBJ2-1
V: TRBV7-2
D: TRBD2

CDR3: CASSRTGTTNEKLFF
DNA: TGTGCCAGCTCGCGGACAGGTACAACTAATGAAAAACTGTTTTTT
size: .
J: TRBJ1-4
V: TRBV6-5
D: TRBD1

CDR3: CASSFGGEVGGGKYNEQFF
DNA: TGTGCCAGCAGCTTCGGGGGCGAGGTCGGCGGGGGAAAATACAATGAGCAGTTCTTC
size: once
J: TRBJ2-1
V: TRBV5-6
D: .

CDR3: CASSEIGQGANKNIQYF
DNA: TGTGCCAGCAGTGAAATCGGGCAGGGGGCGAACAAAAACATTCAGTACTTC
size: .
J: TRBJ2-4
V: TRBV2
D: TRBD1

CDR3: CASSMLAEETQYF
DNA: TGTGCCAGCTCAATGCTAGCTGAAGAGACCCAGTACTTC
size: .
J: TRBJ2-5
V: TRBV18
D: .

CDR3: CASSVASGVDGYTF
DNA: TGTGCCAGCAGCGTAGCCAGCGGGGTGGATGGCTACACCTTC
size: .
J: TRBJ1-2
V: TRBV9
D: .

CDR3: CASSIQSFSDQPQHF
DNA: TGTGCCAGTAGTATACAAAGCTTCAGCGATCAGCCCCAGCATTTT
size: .
J: TRBJ1-5
V: TRBV19
D: .